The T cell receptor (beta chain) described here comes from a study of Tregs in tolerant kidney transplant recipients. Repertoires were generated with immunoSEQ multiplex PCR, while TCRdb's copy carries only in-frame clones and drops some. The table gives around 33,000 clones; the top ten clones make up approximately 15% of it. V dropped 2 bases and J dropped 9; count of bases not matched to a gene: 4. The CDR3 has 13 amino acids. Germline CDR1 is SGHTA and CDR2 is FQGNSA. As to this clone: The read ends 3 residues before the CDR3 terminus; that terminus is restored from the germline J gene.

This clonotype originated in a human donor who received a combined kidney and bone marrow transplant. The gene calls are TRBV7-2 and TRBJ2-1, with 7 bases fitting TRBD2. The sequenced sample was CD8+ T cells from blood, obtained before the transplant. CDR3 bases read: TGTGCCAGCAGCTTAACTAGCGAGGGTGAG. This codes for CASSLTSEGE. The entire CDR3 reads CASSLTSEGEQFF.